The clone carrying this T cell receptor (beta chain) was seen a single time. J was trimmed by 8 bases and V by 5 bases; bases with no gene match: 13. The CDR3 runs to 17 residues. Germline-derived CDR1 and CDR2 are MNHEY and SMNVEV (reference sequence). Method: immunoSEQ multiplex PCR; TCRdb's copy keeps in-frame clones and lacks some. Of 65,000 to 90,000 clones in the sample, 80% to 90% are singletons; the top ten hold about 9.3%. The sample is drawn from a study of T cell responses to AZD1222 COVID-19 vaccine. The clonotype originates from an adult who received the AZD1222 COVID-19 vaccine. Sequencing used peripheral blood, obtained 28 days after the second AZD1222 dose. The chain recombines TRBV27 with TRBJ1-6; TRBD1 aligns across 9 bases. In DNA form, the CDR3 reads TGTGCCAGCAGTCGCGGGGACAGGGCAATAAGGGATTCACCCCTCCACTTT. It specifies CASSRGDRAIRDSPLHF.